The 5 T cell receptor beta chains below come from one sample, sequenced in a study of T cell clones after liver transplantation. Proliferating CFSE-low MLR cells were sequenced to define alloreactive TCRbeta sequences. Clones were read by immunoSEQ multiplex PCR, and TCRdb kept only the in-frame ones, dropping some. Altogether a few thousand clones are present, about 22% being singletons, with the ten largest covering 15%. Their antigen targets remain unknown. Specimen: CD8+ T cells from cultured PBMCs. The receptors were gathered from a human patient who received a liver transplant. Some T cells may trace back to the graft donor.

This clone is labeled large. Within the sample, other DNA sequences also encode this same CDR3. The chain is built from TRBV11-2 and TRBJ2-7, with D possibly matching TRBD2 (6 bases). Germline assignment: CDR1 SGHAT and CDR2 FQNNGV. V lost 4 bases, J lost 6 bases, and 25 bases lay in between. The CDR3 loop spans 17 amino acids. This CDR3 is CASSSTSGEAGSGEQYF. As DNA, the CDR3 is TGTGCCAGCAGCTCCACCTCGGGTGAGGCAGGTAGCGGCGAGCAGTACTTC.

The chain has TRBV28 and TRBJ1-2; a possible D gene is TRBD1 (5 bases). The ends were cut back, 2 bases at V and 4 bases at J, with 8 bases in the middle. Germline values: CDR1 MDHEN, CDR2 SYDVKM. The CDR3 contains 13 residues. The DNA of the CDR3 is TGTGCCAGCAGTTTAGTGGGGGGCTATGGCTACACCTTC. As protein: CASSLVGGYGYTF.

The J gene is TRBJ2-2, the V gene TRBV19, with D hard to call. V shed 2 bases and J shed 5 bases, with 12 bases lying between them. This CDR3 region has 15 residues. CDR1 is LNHDA, CDR2 SQIVND, per germline (reference sequence). The CDR3 loop is CASSINWRPTGELFF. The CDR3 DNA sequence: TGTGCCAGTAGTATAAACTGGAGACCAACCGGGGAGCTGTTTTTT.

This clone was seen a few times. The chain is built from TRBV27 and TRBJ2-7, with D unclear. The length of the CDR3 is 13 residues. Germline CDR1 MNHEY, CDR2 SMNVEV (reference sequence). V lost 6 bases, J lost 2 bases, and 11 bases lay in between. The CDR3 DNA follows: TGTGCCAGCAGCGTAGATACACCCTACGAGCAGTACTTC. Its protein is CASSVDTPYEQYF.

This clone was seen more than once but under ten times. At the DNA level, this CDR3 is encoded by other sequences in the same sample as well. The CDR3 sequence is CATSRELGGGHGYTF. The CDR3 nucleotides read TGTGCCACCAGCAGAGAGCTTGGGGGGGGCCATGGCTACACCTTC. The chain uses TRBV15 and TRBJ1-2, with TRBD1 as a possible D gene (6 bases). CDR1 and CDR2 from the germline V gene are LNHNV and YYDKDF (reference sequence). The length of the CDR3 is 15 residues. Trimming stripped 0 bases from V and 6 bases from J, with 14 bases between.